The 17 T cell receptor beta chains below all came from one sample that was sequenced in a study of PD-1 blockade in classical Hodgkin lymphoma. Generated by immunoSEQ multiplex PCR, the TCRdb table keeps only in-frame clones and is missing some. The sample consists of approximately 65,000 clones, about 89% of them appearing once. Time point meaning: cycle 4 day 1 (C4D1), after more than 5 weeks of nivolumab. Patients all relapsed after autologous stem cell transplantation, and there was variation in brentuximab vedotin exposure. The material was peripheral blood mononuclear cells (PBMCs), obtained before the fourth cycle of nivolumab. All receptors derive from a human donor with classical Hodgkin lymphoma.

This clone was detected only once. This chain connects TRBV29-1 to TRBJ1-5, with D maybe TRBD1 (5 bases). Germline V gene data show CDR1 as SQVTM and CDR2 as ANQGSEA. The CDR3 covers 13 residues. V dropped 6 bases and J dropped 0 bases, with 9 bases sitting between them. The CDR3 region has the DNA TGCAGCGTGGCCGACAGTAGCAATCAGCCCCAGCATTTT. This sequence encodes CSVADSSNQPQHF. Complete variable domain (other parts from reference TRBV29-1 and TRBJ1-5): SAVISQKPSRDICQRGTSLTIQCQVDSQVTMMFWYRQQPGQSLTLIATANQGSEATYESGFVIDKFPISRPNLTFSTLTVSNMSPEDSSIYLCSVADSSNQPQHFGDGTRLSIL.

A remark on this clone: Mismatch with germline at one junction end may stem from a read error. The chain couples TRBV6-1 to TRBJ1-1; D unresolved. Germline V gene sequence: CDR1 MNHNS, CDR2 SASEGT. This CDR3 comprises 16 residues. CDR3 loop: CASSETLDGWNAEAFF. DNA of the CDR3: TGTGCCAGCAGCGAAACTTTGGACGGATGGAACGCTGAAGCTTTCTTT.

J is TRBJ2-2 and V is TRBV6-5; D might be TRBD1 (6 bases). This CDR3 is 15 amino acids long. The germline V and J ends were trimmed by 11 bases and 7 bases, with 23 bases remaining between them. Germline assignment: CDR1 MNHEY and CDR2 SVGAGI. This CDR3 is CAGNRVGKGVGELFF. The CDR3, as DNA: TGTGCCGGGAACAGGGTGGGGAAAGGAGTCGGGGAGCTGTTTTTT.

The J gene is TRBJ1-6, the V gene TRBV27; TRBD1 might be the D (6 bases). Trimming left V 5 bases short and J 11 bases short, with 16 bases between. The germline V gene has CDR1 MNHEY and CDR2 SMNVEV (reference sequence). CDR3 size: 14 residues. CDR3 DNA sequence: TGTGCCAGCAGTGCCTTAGGGGGATCGACACCCCTCCACTTT. Its translation is CASSALGGSTPLHF.

The chain couples TRBV7-9 to TRBJ2-7; unclear D gene. V was cut by 2 bases and J by 2 bases, with 4 bases left in between. This CDR3 spans 12 amino acids. Germline assignment: CDR1 SEHNR and CDR2 FQNEAQ (reference sequence). For the CDR3, the DNA is TGTGCCAGCAGCTTATTTACCTACGAGCAGTACTTC. Protein sequence: CASSLFTYEQYF.

This sequence joins TRBV28 and TRBJ1-1, with no clear D. Germline-derived CDR1 and CDR2 are MDHEN and SYDVKM. This CDR3 contains 13 residues. V lost 4 bases and J lost 1, with 7 bases in between. This CDR3 reads CASSYSPNTEAFF. The CDR3 bases are TGTGCCAGCAGTTACTCACCGAACACTGAAGCTTTCTTT. Full variable domain (rest looked up from reference TRBV28 and TRBJ1-1): DVKVTQSSRYLVKRTGEKVFLECVQDMDHENMFWYRQDPGLGLRLIYFSYDVKMKEKGDIPEGYSVSREKKERFSLILESASTNQTSMYLCASSYSPNTEAFFGQGTRLTVV.

The V gene is TRBV2, the J gene TRBJ2-3; tentatively, D is TRBD1 (5 bases). CDR3 size: 13 residues. The germline V gene has CDR1 SNHLY and CDR2 FYNNEI. With 2 bases removed from V and 9 bases from J, the gap between germline ends came to 12 bases. CDR3 amino acids: CASSETARTTQYF. For the CDR3, the DNA is TGTGCCAGCAGTGAAACCGCAAGGACAACGCAGTATTTT.

With respect to this clone: Within the sample, other DNA sequences also encode this same CDR3. The chain links TRBV6-5 to TRBJ2-7; 7 nucleotides line up with TRBD1. The germline gives CDR1 MNHEY, CDR2 SVGAGI. This CDR3 comprises 14 residues. V gave up 6 bases and J gave up 1 base; unmatched junction bases: 6. Here the CDR3 reads CASSLTGNSYEQYF. The CDR3 DNA is TGTGCCAGCAGCTTGACAGGGAATTCCTACGAGCAGTACTTC.

The chain uses TRBV7-9 and TRBJ2-1; D gene unclear. This CDR3 region has 15 residues. Germline values: CDR1 SEHNR, CDR2 FQNEAQ (reference sequence). V lost 8 bases and J 8 bases, leaving 22 bases between the germline ends. In DNA, the CDR3 is TGTGCCAGCGCTTCCGGTAGCTTGTTTTTGGATGAGCAGTTCTTC. Translated: CASASGSLFLDEQFF.

CDR3 coding DNA: TGTGCCAGCAGCTTCGGGACAGGGATGGCCGGGGAGCTGTTTTTT. The encoded protein is CASSFGTGMAGELFF. The chain recombines TRBV7-9 with TRBJ2-2; 9 bases fit TRBD1. The germline gives CDR1 SEHNR, CDR2 FQNEAQ (reference sequence). The CDR3 loop spans 15 amino acids. J was trimmed by 6 bases and V by 3 bases; bases with no gene match: 5. Supplemented by reference TRBV7-9 and TRBJ2-2, the full variable domain reads DTGVSQNPRHKITKRGQNVTFRCDPISEHNRLYWYRQTLGQGPEFLTYFQNEAQLEKSRLLSDRFSAERPKGSFSTLEIQRTEQGDSAMYLCASSFGTGMAGELFFGEGSRLTVL.

The V and J genes are TRBV27 and TRBJ1-2, with a weak D call TRBD1 (5 bases). The germline gives CDR1 MNHEY, CDR2 SMNVEV (reference sequence). CDR3 length equals 13 residues. V was trimmed by 5 bases and J by 5 bases, leaving 12 bases between them. Written as DNA, the CDR3 is TGTGCCAGCAGTAAAGCAGGGATATATGGCTACACCTTC. It encodes CASSKAGIYGYTF.

This sequence joins TRBV7-2 and TRBJ1-2; a weak D match, TRBD1 (6 bases). Germline V lookup: CDR1 SGHTA, CDR2 FQGNSA. V was shortened by 3 bases and J by 0 bases, with 11 bases between the two germline ends. The length of the CDR3 is 15 residues. CDR3 amino acids: CASSFQQGANYGYTF. The DNA of the CDR3 is TGTGCCAGCAGCTTCCAACAGGGAGCTAACTATGGCTACACCTTC.

The V gene is TRBV7-6, the J gene TRBJ1-6; possibly TRBD1 for D (5 bases). The CDR3 totals 15 residues. Germline V gene lookup returns CDR1 SGHVS and CDR2 FNYEAQ. V lost 1 base to trimming and J lost 10 bases, with 14 bases between them. CDR3 nucleotides: TGTGCCAGCAGCTTAGGGGGGGGAGTTCAATCACCCCTCCACTTT. Protein sequence: CASSLGGGVQSPLHF.

The chain is built from TRBV6-1 and TRBJ1-4, with TRBD1 matching 9 bases. This CDR3 contains 16 residues. Germline CDR1 and CDR2: MNHNS and SASEGT. V was pared by 2 bases and J by 5 bases, with 6 bases of the junction left unmatched. The CDR3, as DNA: TGTGCCAGCAGTGAATACGGGACAGGGCTAAATGAAAAACTGTTTTTT. This sequence encodes CASSEYGTGLNEKLFF.

The chain joins TRBV5-6 to TRBJ1-5; D not resolved. Germline CDR1 and CDR2: SGHDT and YYEEEE. The CDR3 spans 15 residues. V was cut by 4 bases and J by 6 bases, with 17 bases left in between. CDR3 DNA: TGTGCCAGCAGCCCAGCCGGCTCGGAGGCTCAGCCCCAGCATTTT. Its protein is CASSPAGSEAQPQHF.

The J gene is TRBJ2-3, the V gene TRBV10-1, with TRBD2 identical over 8 bases. Germline V CDR1 and CDR2: WNHNN, SYGVQD (reference sequence). The CDR3 length is 13 residues. J lost 3 bases, V lost 7 bases, and 3 bases had no gene match. CDR3 sequence reads: CASTSGGTDTQYF. CDR3 DNA: TGCGCCAGCACTTCGGGGGGGACAGATACGCAGTATTTT.

The J gene is TRBJ1-2, the V gene TRBV7-9; D is possibly TRBD1 (6 bases). The CDR3 loop spans 13 amino acids. Germline V gene data show CDR1 as SEHNR and CDR2 as FQNEAQ (reference sequence). V was clipped by 5 bases and J by 10 bases, with 17 bases between them. The DNA of the CDR3 is TGTGCCAGCAGCAGGGACACCCGAAACGACTACACCTTC. It encodes CASSRDTRNDYTF.